The rows below give T cell receptor beta chains drawn from one sample of a study of blood T cell repertoires in COVID-19. Profiling relied on immunoSEQ multiplex PCR, and the TCRdb table lists in-frame clones only, not all of them. This sample yields around 120,000 clones, of which around 85% are seen a single time; 20% to 25% belongs to the top ten. The sequenced material came from peripheral blood. These receptors all come from an older man with active or convalescent COVID-19. Each CDR3 is given with its conserved first and last residue. Each record gives: D gene, V gene, clone size, J gene, CDR3 length, CDR3 DNA, CDR3 protein. A D gene is named only where the DNA matches it firmly. Only some rows state a clone size, as once, few, many or a class for expanded clones.

>NA|TRBV10-1|NA|TRBJ1-2|13
TGCGCCAGCAGTGAGGGGGGCAACTATGGCTACACCTTC
CASSEGGNYGYTF
>NA|TRBV3-1/TRBV3-2|NA|TRBJ2-3|16
TGTGCCAGCAGCGAGGGGAGCGGGTCCCGCACAGATACGCAGTATTTT
CASSEGSGSRTDTQYF
>NA|TRBV28|NA|TRBJ1-2|13
TGTGCCAGCGATACGACAGGAAACTATGGCTACACCTTC
CASDTTGNYGYTF
>TRBD1|TRBV6-6|NA|TRBJ2-7|14
TGTGCCAGCAGCTTCCGGGACAGGGGGCCCGAGCAGTACTTC
CASSFRDRGPEQYF
>NA|TRBV14|NA|TRBJ2-1|13
TGTGCCAGCAGCCAAGGTAGGAGGGATGAGCAGTTCTTC
CASSQGRRDEQFF
>NA|TRBV7-9|NA|TRBJ2-5|16
TGTGCCAGCAGCGAACAGGGAATAGAGAATCAAGAGACCCAGTACTTC
CASSEQGIENQETQYF
>NA|TRBV18|few|TRBJ1-6|13
TGTGCCAGCTCGACGGCCGAGCAGGCACCCCTCCACTTT
CASSTAEQAPLHF
>TRBD2|TRBV7-9|NA|TRBJ2-7|13
TGTGCCAGCAGCTTCACGGGAGGGGACGAGCAGTACTTC
CASSFTGGDEQYF
>NA|TRBV29-1|few|TRBJ1-1|12
TGCAGCGTTGTTGCAGGAGGGACTGAAGCTTTCTTT
CSVVAGGTEAFF
>NA|TRBV3-1/TRBV3-2|once|TRBJ2-7|14
TGTGCCAGCAGCCGAGGGGACTCCTCCTACGAGCAGTACTTC
CASSRGDSSYEQYF
>TRBD1|TRBV19|few|TRBJ1-2|15
TGTGCCAGTAGGCAATCCGGGACAGACTTCTATGGCTACACCTTC
CASRQSGTDFYGYTF
>NA|TRBV7-2|NA|TRBJ1-3|15
TGTGCCAGCAGCTTAGACCGGGGTCCTGGAAACACCATATATTTT
CASSLDRGPGNTIYF
>TRBD2|TRBV11-2|NA|TRBJ2-5|15
TGTGCCAGCAGCTTATCACTAGCGGGAGTAGAGACCCAGTACTTC
CASSLSLAGVETQYF
>NA|TRBV3-1/TRBV3-2|NA|TRBJ1-1|16
TGTGCCAGCAGCCAAGATCTGCGCCTACGGAACACTGAAGCTTTCTTT
CASSQDLRLRNTEAFF
>NA|TRBV18|once|TRBJ1-1|14
TGTGCCAGCTCACCGGCAGGGATGAACACTGAAGCTTTCTTT
CASSPAGMNTEAFF
>NA|TRBV2|NA|TRBJ1-6|15
TGTGCCAGCAGTGAAGGAGGGTCGGATAATTCACCCCTCCACTTT
CASSEGGSDNSPLHF
>NA|TRBV5-1|NA|TRBJ2-5|15
TGCGCCAGCAGGACTGCGGGGATAACTAAAGAGACCCAGTACTTC
CASRTAGITKETQYF
>TRBD2|TRBV5-4|NA|TRBJ2-5|14
TGTGCCAGCAGCAAACTAGCGGTAGAGGAGACCCAGTACTTC
CASSKLAVEETQYF
>NA|TRBV12-2|NA|TRBJ1-5|13
TGTGCAAGTCGCTTACAGGGTACCCAGCCCCAGCATTTT
CASRLQGTQPQHF
>TRBD1|TRBV2|NA|TRBJ2-3|15
TGTGCCAGCCGATTACAGGGGGCGCAAAGAGATACGCAGTATTTT
CASRLQGAQRDTQYF
>NA|TRBV2|NA|TRBJ2-3|16
TGTGCCAGCAGTGAACAGGTTCCCTCCTTCACAGATACGCAGTATTTT
CASSEQVPSFTDTQYF
>TRBD2|TRBV5-1|NA|TRBJ2-2|15
TGCGCCAGCAGCTTTACTAGCGGGAGCACCGGGGAGCTGTTTTTT
CASSFTSGSTGELFF
>TRBD1|TRBV7-9|NA|TRBJ1-1|16
TGTGCCAGCAGCTTACCCGAAGGGGGCTGGGACACTGAAGCTTTCTTT
CASSLPEGGWDTEAFF
>NA|TRBV28|NA|TRBJ2-1|13
TGTGCCAGCAGTTCCCCTCCCTTAAATGAGCAGTTCTTC
CASSSPPLNEQFF
>NA|TRBV6-5|NA|TRBJ2-3|14
TGTGCCAGCAGGAAGGCAGGTAGCACAGATACGCAGTATTTT
CASRKAGSTDTQYF
>NA|TRBV19|NA|TRBJ1-3|14
TGTGCCAGTAGTATACAGGGTTTCGGAAACACCATATATTTT
CASSIQGFGNTIYF
>NA|TRBV4-1|NA|TRBJ1-5|21
TGCGCCAGCAGCAAAAGGGAACTGGGACGGACTGGGGGGTATAGCAATCAGCCCCAGCATTTT
CASSKRELGRTGGYSNQPQHF